This T cell receptor (beta chain) was obtained from a study of tissue T cells after allogeneic stem cell transplantation. General study results and limits: Tissue-detected TCR repertoire was only partly captured by blood and spleen T cells.

The CDR3 has 15 amino acids. V trimming: 4 bases; J trimming: 0 bases; junction bases outside the gene matches: 3. Germline CDR1 SGHSA, CDR2 FRNQAP. The table came from immunoSEQ multiplex PCR; TCRdb's copy has only in-frame clones and leaves some out. The table records under 9,000 clones, about a third of them present only once. This clone is medium-sized in the sample. Its antigen is currently unknown. Gene and germline names: mouse. The read gets to within 1 residue of the CDR3 end, and the germline J gene fills in the rest. Noted time point: mouse harvest day 14 after allogeneic transplant. Tail vein injection delivered 10^7 T-cell-depleted bone marrow cells and 10^6 splenic CD5+ T cells.

The TCR comes from a female BALB/c mouse given C57BL/6 T cells with graft-versus-host disease after an allogeneic hematopoietic cell transplant. The chain links TRBV16 to TRBJ2-1; 7 bases align to TRBD1. The sequencing input was skin. The CDR3 region is CASSSNRGNYAEQFF. CDR3 bases read: TGTGCAAGCAGCTCAAACAGGGGTAACTATGCTGAGCAGTTC.